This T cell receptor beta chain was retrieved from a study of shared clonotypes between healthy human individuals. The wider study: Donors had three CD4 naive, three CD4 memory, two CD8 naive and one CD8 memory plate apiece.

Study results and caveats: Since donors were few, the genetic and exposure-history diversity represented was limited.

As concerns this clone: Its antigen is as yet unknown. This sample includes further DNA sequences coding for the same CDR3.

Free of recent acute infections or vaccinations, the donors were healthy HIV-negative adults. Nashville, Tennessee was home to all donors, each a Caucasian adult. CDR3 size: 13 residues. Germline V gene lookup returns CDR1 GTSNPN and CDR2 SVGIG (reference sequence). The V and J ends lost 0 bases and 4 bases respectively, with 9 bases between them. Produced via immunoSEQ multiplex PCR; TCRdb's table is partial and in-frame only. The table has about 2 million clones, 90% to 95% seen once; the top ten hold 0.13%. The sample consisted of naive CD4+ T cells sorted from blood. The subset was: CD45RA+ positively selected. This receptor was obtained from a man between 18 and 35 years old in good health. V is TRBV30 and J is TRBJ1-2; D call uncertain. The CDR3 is CAWSVTGTYGYTF. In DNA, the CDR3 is TGTGCCTGGAGTGTAACGGGAACCTATGGCTACACCTTC.